The 12 T cell receptor beta chains listed next were all sequenced from one sample in a study of preoperative IRX-2 immunotherapy in early breast cancer. Noted treatment: preoperative locoregional IRX-2 cytokine immunotherapy. Clones were sequenced by immunoSEQ multiplex PCR, and TCRdb holds only the in-frame ones, with some missing. The table shows about 26,000 clones, with around 74% occurring only once. The sequenced sample was lymph node tissue, obtained after IRX-2 immunotherapy. These receptors all stem from a human donor with breast cancer.

The table lists this clone with a few counts. The chain carries TRBV6-7 and TRBJ2-7, with D tentatively TRBD1 (7 bases). TRBV6-7 is an ORF, and what it does is uncertain. The CDR3 is 20 amino acids. Trimming cost V 7 bases and J 2 bases, with 33 bases left between them. This CDR3 is CASKSPLKTGRYHRAYEQYF. The CDR3 nucleotides are TGTGCCAGCAAGTCACCCCTTAAGACAGGGAGGTACCACCGTGCCTACGAGCAGTACTTC.

This clone has a single count. The rearrangement joins TRBV7-6 to TRBJ2-2, with 9 nucleotides matching TRBD2. The CDR3 loop spans 18 amino acids. Trimming took 4 bases from V and 2 from J; bases not matched to a gene: 11. Germline values: CDR1 SGHVS, CDR2 FNYEAQ. CDR3 bases: TGTGCCAGCAGCTCAAGCTTTCCGGGACTAGCAAACACCGGGGAGCTGTTTTTT. Its protein product is CASSSSFPGLANTGELFF.

The rearrangement joins TRBV14 to TRBJ2-7; 8 bases map to TRBD1. Trimming at V came to 5 bases and at J to 7 bases, leaving 19 bases not matched to a gene. The length of the CDR3 is 17 residues. CDR1 and CDR2 from the germline V gene are SGHDN and FVKESK. The CDR3 DNA reads as TGTGCCAGCAGCGGGGAAGGACAGGGCGTTTTGGGTTGGGAGCAGTACTTC. Residues: CASSGEGQGVLGWEQYF.

The chain is built from TRBV11-3 and TRBJ2-3; maybe TRBD2 (5 bases). Trimming removed 5 bases at V and 0 bases at J, with 12 bases between. Germline CDR1 is SGHNT and CDR2 is YENEEA. This CDR3 region has 15 residues. The CDR3 DNA is TGTGCCAGCAGCCATCTAGGCGGGAGCACAGATACGCAGTATTTT. It specifies CASSHLGGSTDTQYF.

This clone was detected once. V gene TRBV5-1 combines with J gene TRBJ1-1, with unresolved D. The CDR3 runs to 16 residues. The V gene lost 2 bases and the J gene lost 0 bases, with 14 bases spanning the gap. Per germline, CDR1 SGHRS and CDR2 YFSETQ. CDR3 protein: CASSFRFGVVNTEAFF. The DNA of the CDR3 is TGCGCCAGCAGCTTTCGCTTCGGTGTTGTGAACACTGAAGCTTTCTTT.

The chain combines TRBV11-3 with TRBJ2-1, with 8 positions matching TRBD1. Germline V CDR1 and CDR2: SGHNT, YENEEA. Germline trimming cut 6 bases from V and 5 bases from J; bases unmatched to any gene: 6. CDR3 length: 14 amino acids. CDR3 protein: CASSRKTGDNEQFF. CDR3 DNA: TGTGCCAGCAGTCGTAAGACAGGGGACAATGAGCAGTTCTTC. The full variable domain, its missing parts supplied by reference TRBV11-3 and TRBJ2-1, is EAGVVQSPRYKIIEKKQPVAFWCNPISGHNTLYWYLQNLGQGPELLIRYENEEAVDDSQLPKDRFSAERLKGVDSTLKIQPAELGDSAVYLCASSRKTGDNEQFFGPGTRLTVL.

The gene calls are TRBV18 and TRBJ1-2; D remains ambiguous. Germline CDR1 KGHSH, CDR2 LQKENI. The V and J ends lost 2 bases and 4 bases respectively, with 8 bases between them. This CDR3 region has 13 residues. The CDR3 loop reads CASSPTLAYGYTF. CDR3 DNA: TGTGCCAGCTCACCAACCCTCGCCTATGGCTACACCTTC.

The chain uses TRBV19 and TRBJ2-7; 8 positions match TRBD1. This CDR3 has 14 amino acids. Germline assignment: CDR1 LNHDA and CDR2 SQIVND (reference sequence). Trimming cost V 4 bases and J 5 bases; bases outside gene matches: 7. The CDR3 bases are TGTGCCAGTAGTAAATGGACAGGGAGCGACGAGCAGTACTTC. This sequence encodes CASSKWTGSDEQYF.

This clone was seen more than once but under ten times. The CDR3 loop is CASSILGQGPNQPQHF. The CDR3 coding sequence is TGTGCCAGTAGTATCTTAGGGCAGGGCCCCAATCAGCCCCAGCATTTT. The chain uses TRBV19 and TRBJ1-5; TRBD1 is a possible D gene (5 bases). Deletions cut 3 bases from V and 3 bases from J, with 15 bases between. The CDR3 runs 16 residues. CDR1 LNHDA and CDR2 SQIVND come from the germline V gene (reference sequence).

This clone appeared a single time. The genes are TRBV6-8 and TRBJ2-7; 8 nucleotides agree with TRBD1. This CDR3 comprises 16 residues. V gave up 6 bases and J gave up 3 bases; unmatched junction bases: 13. The germline V gene has CDR1 MNHGY and CDR2 SAAAGT. CDR3 coding DNA: TGTGCCAGCAGCCTTCAGGGGGCGCGGAGCGGCTACGAGCAGTACTTC. Protein product: CASSLQGARSGYEQYF.

By sample fraction, this clone is medium-sized. The V and J genes are TRBV19 and TRBJ2-1; a possible D gene is TRBD2 (5 bases). Trimming took 1 base from V and 4 from J, leaving 8 bases between them. Germline V gene data show CDR1 as LNHDA and CDR2 as SQIVND (reference sequence). The CDR3 is 14 residues long. DNA for the CDR3: TGTGCCAGTAGTATAGGTGGGAGTTACAATGAGCAGTTCTTC. It codes for CASSIGGSYNEQFF.

The chain has TRBV19 and TRBJ1-2; 7 bases line up with TRBD1. The V and J ends lost 6 bases and 4 bases, in that order; junction bases with no gene match: 2. The V gene's germline CDR1 is LNHDA and CDR2 SQIVND (reference sequence). The CDR3 is 12 amino acids. The CDR3 region is CASRGTVYGYTF. CDR3 nucleotide sequence: TGTGCCAGTAGGGGGACAGTCTATGGCTACACCTTC.